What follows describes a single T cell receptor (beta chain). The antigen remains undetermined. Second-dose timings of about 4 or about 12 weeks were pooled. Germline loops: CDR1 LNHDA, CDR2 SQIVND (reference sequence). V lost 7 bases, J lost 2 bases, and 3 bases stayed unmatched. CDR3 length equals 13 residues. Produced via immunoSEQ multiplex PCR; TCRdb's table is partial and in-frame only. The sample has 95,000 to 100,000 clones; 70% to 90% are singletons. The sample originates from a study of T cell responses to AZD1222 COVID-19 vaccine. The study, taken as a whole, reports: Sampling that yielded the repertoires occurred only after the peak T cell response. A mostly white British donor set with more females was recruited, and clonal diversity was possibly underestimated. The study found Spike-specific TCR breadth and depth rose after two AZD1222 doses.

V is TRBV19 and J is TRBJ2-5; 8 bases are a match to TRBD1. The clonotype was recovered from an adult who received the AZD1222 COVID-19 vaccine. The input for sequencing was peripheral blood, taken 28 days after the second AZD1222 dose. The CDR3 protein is CASKRTGQETQYF. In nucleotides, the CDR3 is TGTGCCAGTAAGCGGACAGGGCAAGAGACCCAGTACTTC.